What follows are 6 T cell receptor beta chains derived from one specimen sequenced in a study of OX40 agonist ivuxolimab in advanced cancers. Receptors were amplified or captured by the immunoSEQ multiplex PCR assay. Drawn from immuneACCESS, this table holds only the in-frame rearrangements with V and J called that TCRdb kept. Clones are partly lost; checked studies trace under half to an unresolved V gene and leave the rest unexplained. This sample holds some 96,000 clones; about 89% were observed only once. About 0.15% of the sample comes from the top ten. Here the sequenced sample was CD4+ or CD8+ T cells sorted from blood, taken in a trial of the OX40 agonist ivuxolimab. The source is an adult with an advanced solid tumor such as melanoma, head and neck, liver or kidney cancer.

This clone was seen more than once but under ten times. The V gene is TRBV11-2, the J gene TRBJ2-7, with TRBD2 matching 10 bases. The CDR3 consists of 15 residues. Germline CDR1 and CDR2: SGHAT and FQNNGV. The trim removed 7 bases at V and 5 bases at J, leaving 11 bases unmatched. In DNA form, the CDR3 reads TGTGCCAGCACCCAGCCTAGTCTAGCGGGGGACGAGCAGTACTTC. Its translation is CASTQPSLAGDEQYF.

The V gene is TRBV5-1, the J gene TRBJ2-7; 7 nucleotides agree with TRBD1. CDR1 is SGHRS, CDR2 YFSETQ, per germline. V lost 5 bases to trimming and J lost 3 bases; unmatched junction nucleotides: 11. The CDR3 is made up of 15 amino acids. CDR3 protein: CASRQGGSTVYEQYF. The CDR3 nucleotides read TGCGCCAGCAGACAAGGGGGCAGTACGGTCTACGAGCAGTACTTC.

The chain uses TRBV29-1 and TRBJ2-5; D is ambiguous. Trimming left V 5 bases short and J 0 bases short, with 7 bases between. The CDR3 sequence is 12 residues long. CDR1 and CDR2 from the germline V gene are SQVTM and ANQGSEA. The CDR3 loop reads CSVHPYQETQYF. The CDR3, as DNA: TGCAGCGTTCACCCCTACCAAGAGACCCAGTACTTC.

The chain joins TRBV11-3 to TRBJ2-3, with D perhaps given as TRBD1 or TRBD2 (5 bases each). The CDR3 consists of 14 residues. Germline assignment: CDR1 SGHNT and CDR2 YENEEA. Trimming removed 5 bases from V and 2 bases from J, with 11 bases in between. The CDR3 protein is CASSPGQPTDTQYF. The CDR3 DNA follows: TGTGCCAGCAGCCCGGGGCAGCCCACAGATACGCAGTATTTT.

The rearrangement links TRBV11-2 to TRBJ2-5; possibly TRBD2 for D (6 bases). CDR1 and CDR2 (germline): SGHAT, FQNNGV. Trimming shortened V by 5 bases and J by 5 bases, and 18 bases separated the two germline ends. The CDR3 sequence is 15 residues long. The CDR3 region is CASSKRLVSWETQYF. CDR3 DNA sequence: TGTGCCAGCAGCAAGAGACTAGTGAGTTGGGAGACCCAGTACTTC.

The CDR3 spells CASSPRPKANSPLHF. The CDR3 nucleotides read TGTGCCAGCAGCCCCCGGCCCAAGGCTAATTCACCCCTCCACTTT. V and J are TRBV11-1 and TRBJ1-6, with D unclear. Trimming left V 5 bases short and J 6 bases short, with 14 bases between. This CDR3 spans 15 amino acids. Germline V CDR1 and CDR2: SGHAT, FQDESV (reference sequence).